This TCR beta chain originates from a study of T-cell reconstitution after alpha-beta-depleted transplantation in children. The study, taken as a whole, reports: Several hundred expanded graft clones reportedly supplied alpha-beta T cells about two months after transplant. At the one-year point after transplant, T-cell counts and TCRbeta diversity were found to come mostly from T cells that had been newly produced.

The V and J ends lost 5 bases and 7 bases respectively, with 12 bases between them. The CDR3 extends over 12 amino acids. Germline values: CDR1 SGHTA, CDR2 FQGNSA. This clonotype is labeled medium-sized. Its target is unknown. Unique molecular identifiers were used to barcode this TCRbeta library. In TCRdb, the PCR reads were re-called with MiXCR into one record per CDR3 protein. The repertoire has about 6,200 distinct CDR3 sequences, approximately 14% of them found once; the top ten carry around 6%. This chain uses TRBV7-2 with TRBJ2-7; D is ambiguous. The sequence was obtained from a boy younger than 18 with acute lymphoblastic leukemia, due to receive a stem cell transplant. The sample was PBMCs, taken before TCRalphabeta/CD19-depleted stem cell transplant. For the CDR3, the DNA is TGTGCCAGCAGCCCGTCCGTCGGGGAGCAGTACTTC. Translated: CASSPSVGEQYF.